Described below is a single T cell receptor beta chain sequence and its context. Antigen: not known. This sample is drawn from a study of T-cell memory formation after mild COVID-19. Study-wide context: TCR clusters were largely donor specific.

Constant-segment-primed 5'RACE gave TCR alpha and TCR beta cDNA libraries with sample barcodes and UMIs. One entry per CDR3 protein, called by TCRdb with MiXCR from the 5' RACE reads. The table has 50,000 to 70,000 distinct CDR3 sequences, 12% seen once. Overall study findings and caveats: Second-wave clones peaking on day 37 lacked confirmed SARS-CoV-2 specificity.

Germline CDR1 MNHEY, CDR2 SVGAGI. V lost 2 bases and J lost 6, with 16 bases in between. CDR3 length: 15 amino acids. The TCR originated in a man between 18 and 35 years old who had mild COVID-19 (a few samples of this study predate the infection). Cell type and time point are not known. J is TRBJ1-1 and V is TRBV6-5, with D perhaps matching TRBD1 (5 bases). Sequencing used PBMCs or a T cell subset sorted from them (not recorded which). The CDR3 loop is CASSYRGTAGSEAFF. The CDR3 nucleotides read TGTGCCAGCAGTTACCGCGGGACCGCGGGCTCTGAAGCTTTCTTT.